The 29 T cell receptor beta chains in this list originate from one sample, sequenced in a study of shared clonotypes between healthy human individuals (dated by TCRdb to about 2020). Library generation was performed with the immunoSEQ multiplex PCR assay. TCRdb mirrors the immuneACCESS table, restricted to in-frame sequences. Some clones are absent from its copies; in checked studies, under half trace to an unresolved V gene, and the reason for the others is unknown. The sample includes roughly 1.4 million clones, with 98% to 99% observed a single time. In total, the top ten clones hold around 0.33% of the sample. Material: naive CD4+ T cells sorted from blood. This specimen's cell subset or site label, per the study, means: CD45RA+ positively selected. These receptors were collected from a young man in good health.

With respect to this clone: This CDR3 is also generated by other DNA sequences in the sample. V and J are TRBV11-2 and TRBJ2-3; 9 positions agree with TRBD2. The V and J ends lost 5 bases and 3 bases, in that order; junction bases with no gene match: 3. The germline V gene has CDR1 SGHAT and CDR2 FQNNGV. The CDR3 extends over 14 amino acids. This CDR3 is CASSLAGRTDTQYF. In nucleotides, the CDR3 is TGTGCCAGCAGCCTAGCGGGACGAACAGATACGCAGTATTTT.

The V and J genes are TRBV5-4 and TRBJ2-1; 8 positions match TRBD1. V was clipped by 2 bases and J by 2 bases; unmatched bases: 3. CDR1 SGHNT and CDR2 YYREEE come from the germline V gene (reference sequence). The CDR3 is 15 amino acids. The CDR3, as DNA: TGTGCCAGCAGCTTAGACAGGGGCACCTACAATGAGCAGTTCTTC. It codes for CASSLDRGTYNEQFF.

The genes are TRBV9 and TRBJ2-7, with D perhaps assigned TRBD1 or TRBD2 (5 bases each). The CDR3 has 13 residues. V lost 4 bases to trimming and J lost 10 bases, with 18 bases between them. Germline-derived CDR1 and CDR2 are SGDLS and YYNGEE. CDR3 coding DNA: TGTGCCAGCAGCCCGGGGCCCAACCGGGAACAGTACTTC. This sequence encodes CASSPGPNREQYF. Variable domain in full (rest from reference TRBV9 and TRBJ2-7): DSGVTQTPKHLITATGQRVTLRCSPRSGDLSVYWYQQSLDQGLQFLIQYYNGEERAKGNILERFSAQQFPDLHSELNLSSLELGDSALYFCASSPGPNREQYFGPGTRLTVT.

J is TRBJ2-3 and V is TRBV27; D may be TRBD2 (5 bases). CDR1 is MNHEY, CDR2 SMNVEV, per germline (reference sequence). Deletions cut 6 bases from V and 2 bases from J, with 15 bases between. The CDR3 is made up of 15 amino acids. The CDR3 sequence: CASSTRRADTDTQYF. Here the CDR3 DNA reads TGTGCCAGCAGCACCAGGCGAGCGGACACAGATACGCAGTATTTT.

The V call is TRBV28, the J call TRBJ2-1; 11 nucleotides line up with TRBD2. The germline CDR1 and CDR2 sequences are MDHEN and SYDVKM. Losses at the gene ends were 7 bases for V and 3 bases for J; bases not matched to a gene: 5. This CDR3 has 15 amino acids. The CDR3, as DNA: TGTGCCAGCACCCTAGCGGGAGGTCTCTACAATGAGCAGTTCTTC. Residues: CASTLAGGLYNEQFF.

J is TRBJ2-7 and V is TRBV21-1. TRBV21-1 is given as a pseudogene. The length of the CDR3 is 8 residues. In DNA form, the CDR3 reads TGTGCCGGTGGGGAGCAGTACTTC. It translates to CAGGEQYF.

The chain links TRBV5-5 to TRBJ2-4; 7 nucleotides align to TRBD1. With 0 bases clipped from V and 8 bases from J, the junction kept 14 bases outside the gene matches. Germline lookup yields CDR1 SGHKS and CDR2 YYEKEE (reference sequence). The CDR3 spans 17 residues. CDR3: CASSLDRGRGVQDIQYF. CDR3 in DNA: TGTGCCAGCAGCTTGGACAGGGGCCGTGGCGTGCAAGACATTCAGTACTTC.

The chain joins TRBV9 to TRBJ2-1; D not certain. The CDR3 contains 17 residues. Between the trimmed V and J ends, which lost 3 bases and 0 bases, there was a span of 16 bases. Germline loops: CDR1 SGDLS, CDR2 YYNGEE. The CDR3 loop is CASSDHLWASSYNEQFF. The CDR3 coding sequence is TGTGCCAGCAGCGACCACCTCTGGGCAAGCTCCTACAATGAGCAGTTCTTC.

The chain uses TRBV6-5 and TRBJ2-1; D perhaps matches TRBD1 (7 bases). Germline CDR1 and CDR2: MNHEY and SVGAGI. The CDR3 covers 16 residues. V lost 4 bases and J 2 bases, leaving 15 bases between the germline ends. CDR3: CASSLTGEVTYNEQFF. Written as DNA, the CDR3 is TGTGCCAGCAGTTTAACAGGGGAGGTAACCTACAATGAGCAGTTCTTC.

V usage is TRBV27 and J usage is TRBJ2-1; 9 bases agree with TRBD1. Germline V gene sequence: CDR1 MNHEY, CDR2 SMNVEV (reference sequence). This CDR3 has 16 amino acids. J was trimmed by 5 bases and V by 6 bases; bases with no gene match: 11. Here the CDR3 DNA reads TGTGCCAGCAGACCGCTCCGGGACAGGGATAACAATGAGCAGTTCTTC. This gives the protein CASRPLRDRDNNEQFF.

The V gene is TRBV5-8, the J gene TRBJ1-2; D possibly corresponds to TRBD1 (6 bases). The germline CDR1 and CDR2 sequences are SGHTS and YDEGEE. The CDR3 covers 16 residues. The V end lost 6 bases, the J end lost 0 bases, and 18 bases lay between the germline ends. CDR3 protein: CASILQGRRPNYGYTF. CDR3 bases: TGTGCCAGCATCTTACAGGGTAGGCGTCCTAACTATGGCTACACCTTC.

This clone was picked up one time. CDR3 DNA: TGTGCCAGCAGCTTACTAGCGGGGCTGAACACAGATACGCAGTATTTT. This gives the protein CASSLLAGLNTDTQYF. This chain connects TRBV11-2 to TRBJ2-3; 9 positions agree with TRBD2. This CDR3 has 16 residues. The ends lost 2 bases at V and 2 bases at J; junction bases unmatched: 5. Per germline, CDR1 SGHAT and CDR2 FQNNGV.

V usage is TRBV15 and J usage is TRBJ2-1, with a tentative D call TRBD2 (5 bases). Trimming shortened V by 2 bases and J by 6 bases, and 14 bases separated the two germline ends. From germline, CDR1 is LNHNV and CDR2 YYDKDF (reference sequence). The CDR3 is 15 residues long. CDR3 region: CATSRIRGSSNEQFF. The CDR3 DNA sequence: TGTGCCACCAGCAGAATTCGGGGTTCTAGCAATGAGCAGTTCTTC.

The J gene is TRBJ1-1, the V gene TRBV6-4; a possible D gene is TRBD1 (6 bases). CDR1 and CDR2 from the germline V gene are MRHNA and SNTAGT. V was clipped by 0 bases and J by 1 base, with 9 bases between them. CDR3 size: 15 residues. CDR3 sequence: CASSDSTRGNTEAFF. The CDR3 DNA reads TGTGCCAGCAGTGACTCGACCAGGGGGAACACTGAAGCTTTCTTT.

The CDR3 sequence: CASSVSDQETQYF. The CDR3 coding sequence is TGTGCCAGCAGCGTTAGTGACCAAGAGACCCAGTACTTC. The chain carries TRBV9 and TRBJ2-5, with D unclear. The germline V gene encodes CDR1 SGDLS and CDR2 YYNGEE. Trimming took 2 bases from V and 0 from J, leaving 5 bases between them. The CDR3 has 13 amino acids.

The rearrangement uses TRBV9 and TRBJ1-5; D perhaps matches TRBD1 (6 bases). This CDR3 has 19 residues. Germline V gives CDR1 SGDLS, CDR2 YYNGEE. The V gene lost 6 bases and the J gene lost 0 bases, with 25 bases spanning the gap. For the CDR3, the DNA is TGTGCCAGCATCCCACACTATAACCGGCGGACAGATAGCAATCAGCCCCAGCATTTT. Translating gives CASIPHYNRRTDSNQPQHF.

The rearrangement joins TRBV30 to TRBJ2-7, with TRBD1 matching 7 bases. This CDR3 is 12 amino acids long. Per germline, CDR1 GTSNPN and CDR2 SVGIG (reference sequence). V trimming: 0 bases; J trimming: 6 bases; junction bases outside the gene matches: 2. CDR3 sequence: CAWSVQGSEQYF. The CDR3 DNA reads as TGTGCCTGGAGTGTACAGGGGTCCGAGCAGTACTTC.

This clone was seen a single time. The chain combines TRBV5-1 with TRBJ2-3; 14 bases map to TRBD2. Looked up from germline, CDR1 is SGHRS and CDR2 is YFSETQ. The ends lost 8 bases at V and 5 bases at J; junction bases unmatched: 10. The CDR3 has 16 amino acids. CDR3 loop: CASKGTSGSVGDTQYF. As DNA, the CDR3 is TGCGCCAGTAAGGGGACTAGCGGGAGTGTTGGAGATACGCAGTATTTT.

The chain couples TRBV5-6 to TRBJ2-7; 9 nucleotides line up with TRBD2. The CDR3 spans 15 residues. The ends lost 1 base at V and 1 base at J; junction bases unmatched: 3. Germline CDR1 SGHDT, CDR2 YYEEEE. The CDR3 loop reads CASSLLAGISYEQYF. The CDR3 DNA reads as TGTGCCAGCAGCTTGCTAGCGGGGATATCCTACGAGCAGTACTTC.

The CDR3 nucleotides are TGTGCCAGCTCACTTTACTTTCCAGGCGAGGTGGGGGAGCAGTACTTC. This gives the protein CASSLYFPGEVGEQYF. The chain uses TRBV18 and TRBJ2-7; no definite D call. Trimming took 4 bases from V and 7 from J, leaving 23 bases between them. There are 16 residues in the CDR3. CDR1 and CDR2 from the germline V gene are KGHSH and LQKENI.

This clone was recorded only once. The chain couples TRBV2 to TRBJ1-5, with D possibly being TRBD1 (5 bases). CDR3 size: 15 residues. The V end lost 4 bases, the J end lost 1 base, and 11 bases lay between the germline ends. Germline V CDR1 and CDR2: SNHLY, FYNNEI. This chain's CDR3 is CASSGEGPSNQPQHF. The CDR3, as DNA: TGTGCCAGCAGTGGTGAGGGGCCGAGCAATCAGCCCCAGCATTTT.

The V gene is TRBV27, the J gene TRBJ1-5, with 10 bases fitting TRBD1. V lost 6 bases, J lost 7 bases, and 15 bases stayed unmatched. Germline V CDR1 and CDR2: MNHEY, SMNVEV (reference sequence). This CDR3 contains 17 residues. The CDR3 sequence is CASRALTGTGEGQPQHF. CDR3 sequence (DNA): TGTGCCAGCAGAGCCTTGACCGGGACAGGGGAAGGACAGCCCCAGCATTTT.

The V gene is TRBV4-1, the J gene TRBJ2-7, with 10 bases aligning to TRBD1. Trimming removed 3 bases from V and 6 bases from J; junction bases left unmatched: 8. The CDR3 runs to 15 residues. CDR1 is MGHRA and CDR2 is YSYEKL in the germline V gene. The CDR3 is CASSHLDRGNFEQYF. The CDR3 bases are TGCGCCAGCAGCCACCTGGACAGGGGGAATTTCGAGCAGTACTTC.

The genes are TRBV28 and TRBJ1-5; D perhaps matches TRBD1 (5 bases). Per germline, CDR1 MDHEN and CDR2 SYDVKM. The CDR3 is 14 residues long. The V and J ends lost 4 bases and 12 bases respectively, with 19 bases between them. In nucleotides, the CDR3 is TGTGCCAGCAGTTCTAGCCTGACGGGACGTCTCCAGCATTTT. This gives the protein CASSSSLTGRLQHF.

In DNA form, the CDR3 reads TGTGCCAGTTGGACCTTAGGTCAGCCCCAGCATTTT. This gives the protein CASWTLGQPQHF. The V call is TRBV19, the J call TRBJ1-5; no clear D gene. CDR3 length equals 12 residues. The V and J ends lost 8 bases and 6 bases respectively, with 11 bases between them. CDR1 is LNHDA and CDR2 is SQIVND in the germline V gene (reference sequence).

The CDR3 nucleotides are TGTGCCTGGAGAGGGTTGGCCGGGGAGCTGTTTTTT. Translation gives CAWRGLAGELFF. V is TRBV30 and J is TRBJ2-2; D gene uncertain. Germline values: CDR1 GTSNPN, CDR2 SVGIG (reference sequence). Trimming took 3 bases from V and 6 from J, leaving 8 bases between them. CDR3 size: 12 residues. Based on the CDR3 plus reference TRBV30 and TRBJ2-2, the full variable domain is SQTIHQWPATLVQPVGSPLSLECTVEGTSNPNLYWYRQAAGRGLQLLFYSVGIGQISSEVPQNLSASRPQDRQFILSSKKLLLSDSGFYLCAWRGLAGELFFGEGSRLTVL.

The rearrangement joins TRBV7-9 to TRBJ2-2; a weak D match, TRBD1 (6 bases). V shed 5 bases and J shed 7 bases, with 23 bases lying between them. Germline CDR1 is SEHNR and CDR2 is FQNEAQ (reference sequence). CDR3 length: 17 amino acids. For the CDR3, the DNA is TGTGCCAGCAGCCCCGACTTCCTGGGGGCCTCAGGCGGGGAGCTGTTTTTT. Translating gives CASSPDFLGASGGELFF.

The chain has TRBV6-1 and TRBJ1-4; 8 bases agree with TRBD1. The J segment lost 6 bases and the V segment lost 5 bases, leaving 8 bases of the junction unmatched. The CDR3 totals 15 residues. CDR1 and CDR2 (germline): MNHNS, SASEGT. This CDR3 is CASSTRTGRDEKLFF. The CDR3 coding sequence is TGTGCCAGCAGTACCCGGACAGGGAGGGATGAAAAACTGTTTTTT.

The chain couples TRBV15 to TRBJ1-1; TRBD1 matches 9 bases. Trimming removed 5 bases from V and 5 bases from J; junction bases left unmatched: 3. Germline CDR1 and CDR2: LNHNV and YYDKDF (reference sequence). The CDR3 contains 13 residues. CDR3 region: CATSATGGTEAFF. DNA of the CDR3: TGTGCCACCAGCGCGACAGGGGGAACTGAAGCTTTCTTT.